A single sample is the source of the 30 T cell receptor beta chains below, sequenced in a study of blood T cell repertoires in COVID-19 (dated by TCRdb to the early 2020s). Libraries were prepared through the immunoSEQ multiplex PCR assay. As stored in TCRdb, this immuneACCESS dataset retains in-frame rearrangements with V and J assigned. A fraction of the clones does not appear; measured against another copy, unresolved V genes explain less than half of the discrepancy, and the remainder lacks a known reason. In all, the sample holds hundreds of thousands of clones, and around 85% of those were seen once. Roughly 6.3% of the sample is held by the ten biggest clonotypes. The sequenced material came from PBMCs or T cells enriched from blood (not recorded which). The receptor source for this set is a woman between 35 and 50 years old who had recovered from COVID-19.

This rearrangement joins TRBV18 to TRBJ2-7, with D perhaps TRBD1 (5 bases). The CDR3 covers 14 residues. Germline V gives CDR1 KGHSH, CDR2 LQKENI. V lost 4 bases, J lost 3 bases, and 13 bases lay in between. Here the CDR3 reads CASSQDRESYEQYF. In DNA, the CDR3 is TGTGCCAGCTCACAAGACAGAGAAAGCTACGAGCAGTACTTC.

The table lists this clone with a few counts. The chain has TRBV24-1 and TRBJ2-5; 8 nucleotides agree with TRBD2. This CDR3 spans 16 amino acids. Germline-derived CDR1 and CDR2 are KGHDR and SFDVKD. V shed 4 bases, J shed 2 bases, and the junction held 8 bases outside the gene matches. CDR3 in amino acids: CATSDSGGTLQETQYF. Here the CDR3 DNA reads TGTGCCACCAGTGACTCGGGGGGGACGTTACAAGAGACCCAGTACTTC.

This sequence joins TRBV16 and TRBJ1-5; D uncertain. CDR1 KGHSY and CDR2 FQNENV come from the germline V gene. Trimming took 6 bases from V and 2 from J, leaving 11 bases between them. This CDR3 region has 14 residues. In DNA form, the CDR3 reads TGTGCCAGCAGTATTGTACCGGGCAATCAGCCCCAGCATTTT. It yields the protein CASSIVPGNQPQHF.

V gene TRBV15 combines with J gene TRBJ2-5; the D gene is possibly TRBD1 (6 bases). The CDR3 extends over 15 amino acids. Germline lookup yields CDR1 LNHNV and CDR2 YYDKDF (reference sequence). V lost 1 base, J lost 2 bases, and 11 bases lay in between. DNA for the CDR3: TGTGCCACCAGCAGAGGAGACAGGACTCAAGAGACCCAGTACTTC. Translated, it gives CATSRGDRTQETQYF.

The chain combines TRBV6-2 or TRBV6-3 with TRBJ2-5, with D perhaps TRBD2 (6 bases). The CDR3 is made up of 17 amino acids. The V gene lost 2 bases and the J gene lost 2 bases, with 18 bases spanning the gap. In germline, CDR1 is MNHEY, CDR2 SVGEGT. The CDR3 loop reads CASSYRWGTGEQETQYF. In DNA, the CDR3 is TGTGCCAGCAGTTACCGGTGGGGGACGGGGGAACAAGAGACCCAGTACTTC.

This clone appeared once. The V gene is TRBV27, the J gene TRBJ2-1; TRBD2 matches 11 bases. The CDR3 totals 18 residues. J lost 1 base, V lost 5 bases, and 10 bases had no gene match. Germline V lookup: CDR1 MNHEY, CDR2 SMNVEV (reference sequence). The CDR3 nucleotides read TGTGCCAGCAGTCATGGGACTAGCGGATATTTTTCCTACAATGAGCAGTTCTTC. Translation gives CASSHGTSGYFSYNEQFF.

The chain joins TRBV20-1 to TRBJ2-1; D is perhaps TRBD2 (5 bases). CDR1 and CDR2 (germline): DFQATT, SNEGSKA (reference sequence). The CDR3 is 16 residues long. Trimming left V 3 bases short and J 2 bases short, with 17 bases between. In DNA form, the CDR3 reads TGCAGTGCTAGTCCCATCGAGGGAGCGACCTACAATGAGCAGTTCTTC. Amino acids: CSASPIEGATYNEQFF.

The chain has TRBV19 and TRBJ1-5, with a weak D call TRBD1 (6 bases). The CDR3 loop spans 16 amino acids. Germline CDR1 and CDR2: LNHDA and SQIVND (reference sequence). V gave up 6 bases and J gave up 0 bases, with 15 bases separating them. The CDR3 region is CASSYGQFFSNQPQHF. CDR3 DNA sequence: TGTGCCAGTAGCTACGGACAGTTTTTTAGCAATCAGCCCCAGCATTTT. The complete variable domain, with remaining parts taken from reference TRBV19 and TRBJ1-5, reads DGGITQSPKYLFRKEGQNVTLSCEQNLNHDAMYWYRQDPGQGLRLIYYSQIVNDFQKGDIAEGYSVSREKKESFPLTVTSAQKNPTAFYLCASSYGQFFSNQPQHFGDGTRLSIL.

The chain couples TRBV12-3 or TRBV12-4 to TRBJ2-5, with D uncertain. The CDR3 is made up of 13 amino acids. With 0 bases removed from V and 5 bases from J, the gap between germline ends came to 7 bases. The DNA for the CDR3 is TGTGCCAGCAGTTTAGCGGGCTGGGAGACCCAGTACTTC. This codes for CASSLAGWETQYF.

This chain joins TRBV6-4 and TRBJ2-5; 7 positions agree with TRBD1. Germline V gene sequence: CDR1 MRHNA, CDR2 SNTAGT. V trimming: 6 bases; J trimming: 7 bases; junction bases outside the gene matches: 14. The CDR3 consists of 15 residues. The DNA for the CDR3 is TGTGCCAGCAGCAACAGGGGTATAGTCCCGGGGACCCAGTACTTC. Translating gives CASSNRGIVPGTQYF.

The V call is TRBV4-3, the J call TRBJ1-2; D not certain. This CDR3 comprises 15 residues. V was clipped by 0 bases and J by 4 bases, with 12 bases between them. From germline, CDR1 is LGHNA and CDR2 YSLEER. CDR3 in DNA: TGCGCCAGCAGCCAAGATCCGTATACAGTCTATGGCTACACCTTC. It translates to CASSQDPYTVYGYTF.

The chain uses TRBV29-1 and TRBJ2-5, with D perhaps matching TRBD2 (6 bases). CDR3 size: 12 residues. Trimming cost V 7 bases and J 4 bases, with 13 bases left between them. CDR1 and CDR2 (germline): SQVTM, ANQGSEA. The CDR3, as DNA: TGCAGCGCAGGGACTCTTCCAGAGACCCAGTACTTC. It codes for CSAGTLPETQYF.

The V call is TRBV28, the J call TRBJ2-7, with D perhaps matching TRBD1 (7 bases). Germline loops: CDR1 MDHEN, CDR2 SYDVKM. The germline V and J ends were trimmed by 6 bases and 3 bases, with 18 bases remaining between them. The CDR3 runs 15 residues. The CDR3 DNA follows: TGTGCCAGCAGCCCCTCGCGGGGACAGAACTACGAGCAGTACTTC. Amino acids: CASSPSRGQNYEQYF. The full variable domain, in which reference TRBV28 and TRBJ2-7 provide the parts outside the CDR3, is DVKVTQSSRYLVKRTGEKVFLECVQDMDHENMFWYRQDPGLGLRLIYFSYDVKMKEKGDIPEGYSVSREKKERFSLILESASTNQTSMYLCASSPSRGQNYEQYFGPGTRLTVT.

The CDR3 loop reads CASSLGGAGIYEQYF. The CDR3 DNA follows: TGTGCCAGCAGCCTAGGGGGCGCGGGGATCTACGAGCAGTACTTC. The rearrangement links TRBV27 to TRBJ2-7, with D possibly matching TRBD1 (7 bases). Between the trimmed V and J ends, which lost 6 bases and 3 bases, there was a span of 18 bases. The CDR3 has 15 residues. Germline CDR1 and CDR2: MNHEY and SMNVEV (reference sequence).

The V call is TRBV11-2, the J call TRBJ2-3; 9 nucleotides line up with TRBD2. Losses at the gene ends were 3 bases for V and 5 bases for J; bases not matched to a gene: 15. The CDR3 length is 18 residues. The germline gives CDR1 SGHAT, CDR2 FQNNGV. The CDR3 bases are TGTGCCAGCAGCTTCCTAGCGGCGGGTAGCGGGAGAAGAGATACGCAGTATTTT. This codes for CASSFLAAGSGRRDTQYF. Looking up the rest from reference TRBV11-2 and TRBJ2-3 gives the full variable domain: EAGVAQSPRYKIIEKRQSVAFWCNPISGHATLYWYQQILGQGPKLLIQFQNNGVVDDSQLPKDRFSAERLKGVDSTLKIQPAKLEDSAVYLCASSFLAAGSGRRDTQYFGPGTRLTVL.

This chain joins TRBV13 and TRBJ1-1; no clear D. Germline loops: CDR1 PRHDT, CDR2 FYEKMQ (reference sequence). Trimming took 1 base from V and 6 from J, leaving 12 bases between them. The CDR3 consists of 14 residues. CDR3 DNA: TGTGCCAGCAGCTTAGCGGGGAGTTCCGCTGAAGCTTTCTTT. Translation gives CASSLAGSSAEAFF.

This sequence joins TRBV4-1 and TRBJ2-4, with a tentative D call TRBD1 (5 bases). CDR3 length: 14 amino acids. Trimming pared 2 bases from V and 9 bases from J, leaving 14 bases between. CDR1 and CDR2 (germline): MGHRA, YSYEKL. The CDR3 reads CASSQSPQEIIQYF. Here the CDR3 DNA reads TGCGCCAGCAGCCAATCGCCACAGGAGATCATTCAGTACTTC.

The chain links TRBV15 to TRBJ2-4; the match to TRBD1 covers 7 bases. V shed 3 bases and J 7 bases; nucleotides not matched to a gene: 9. Looked up from germline, CDR1 is LNHNV and CDR2 is YYDKDF (reference sequence). The CDR3 runs to 15 residues. The CDR3 bases are TGTGCCACCAGCAGGAGAGACAGGGCCGGGAACATTCAGTACTTC. Translated, it gives CATSRRDRAGNIQYF.

V usage is TRBV5-1 and J usage is TRBJ2-2, with D unclear. V dropped 2 bases and J dropped 3 bases, with 8 bases sitting between them. Germline V gene data show CDR1 as SGHRS and CDR2 as YFSETQ. The CDR3 contains 14 residues. CDR3 sequence reads: CASSLFPDTGELFF. In DNA form, the CDR3 reads TGCGCCAGCAGCTTATTCCCCGACACCGGGGAGCTGTTTTTT.

The chain joins TRBV28 to TRBJ1-6, with D unresolved. The germline V gene encodes CDR1 MDHEN and CDR2 SYDVKM. The CDR3 is 14 residues long. Trimming took off 7 bases at V and 6 bases at J, with 13 bases between the two ends. CDR3 amino acids: CASIPGLLNSPLHF. The CDR3 DNA follows: TGTGCCAGCATCCCCGGACTCCTTAATTCACCCCTCCACTTT.

The rearrangement joins TRBV7-6 to TRBJ2-2; D is ambiguous. This CDR3 is built from 14 residues. Looked up from germline, CDR1 is SGHVS and CDR2 is FNYEAQ. V was trimmed by 1 base and J by 2 bases, leaving 5 bases between them. CDR3 coding DNA: TGTGCCAGCAGCTTAGTCTCCAACACCGGGGAGCTGTTTTTT. It translates to CASSLVSNTGELFF.

CDR3: CASSTPDEQYF. The DNA of the CDR3 is TGTGCCAGCTCAACCCCGGACGAGCAGTACTTC. V is TRBV18 and J is TRBJ2-7; no definite D call. The CDR3 consists of 11 residues. Deletions cut 5 bases from V and 5 bases from J, with 7 bases between. Looked up from germline, CDR1 is KGHSH and CDR2 is LQKENI.

This chain connects TRBV5-1 to TRBJ2-1; D ambiguous. This CDR3 region has 14 residues. Trimming pared 0 bases from V and 4 bases from J, leaving 8 bases between. From germline, CDR1 is SGHRS and CDR2 YFSETQ. The CDR3 sequence is CASSLGGLYNEQFF. CDR3 sequence (DNA): TGCGCCAGCAGCTTGGGAGGTCTATACAATGAGCAGTTCTTC.

The chain couples TRBV28 to TRBJ2-7, with 8 positions matching TRBD2. Looked up from germline, CDR1 is MDHEN and CDR2 is SYDVKM. This CDR3 contains 14 residues. The trim removed 6 bases at V and 3 bases at J, leaving 7 bases unmatched. The CDR3 DNA follows: TGTGCCAGCAGGTATGCGGGAGGCGGCTACGAGCAGTACTTC. Amino acid sequence: CASRYAGGGYEQYF.

The chain recombines TRBV6-5 with TRBJ1-2; maybe TRBD1 (6 bases). The CDR3 is made up of 13 amino acids. V was clipped by 2 bases and J by 6 bases, with 10 bases between them. Germline CDR1 and CDR2: MNHEY and SVGAGI. CDR3 protein: CASSYLNRDGYTF. The CDR3, as DNA: TGTGCCAGCAGTTACCTAAACAGGGATGGCTACACCTTC.

This clone was picked up a small number of times. The V and J genes are TRBV7-2 and TRBJ1-5; the D is unclear. The V gene's germline CDR1 is SGHTA and CDR2 FQGNSA. V dropped 1 base and J dropped 5 bases, with 6 bases sitting between them. This CDR3 spans 13 amino acids. DNA for the CDR3: TGTGCCAGCAGCTTAGTTCCCGATCAGCCCCAGCATTTT. Translation: CASSLVPDQPQHF. The full variable domain, with the rest looked up from reference TRBV7-2 and TRBJ1-5, is GAGVSQSPSNKVTEKGKDVELRCDPISGHTALYWYRQSLGQGLEFLIYFQGNSAPDKSGLPSDRFSAERTGGSVSTLTIQRTQQEDSAVYLCASSLVPDQPQHFGDGTRLSIL.

CDR3 loop: CASSPQPGLYTGELFF. CDR3 nucleotides: TGTGCCAGCTCACCACAACCCGGACTGTACACCGGGGAGCTGTTTTTT. V usage is TRBV18 and J usage is TRBJ2-2; a weak D match, TRBD2 (5 bases). The CDR3 spans 16 residues. In germline, CDR1 is KGHSH, CDR2 LQKENI. The V and J ends lost 1 base and 3 bases respectively, with 12 bases between them.

This rearrangement joins TRBV19 to TRBJ1-5; a weak D match, TRBD1 (6 bases). Germline assignment: CDR1 LNHDA and CDR2 SQIVND (reference sequence). CDR3 length equals 13 residues. V dropped 5 bases and J dropped 6 bases, with 11 bases sitting between them. As DNA, the CDR3 is TGTGCCAGTAGTGACACAGGGTCTCAGCCCCAGCATTTT. Translated: CASSDTGSQPQHF.

J is TRBJ2-5 and V is TRBV4-3, with a possible D match to TRBD2 (6 bases). From germline, CDR1 is LGHNA and CDR2 YSLEER. The CDR3 is made up of 14 amino acids. Trimming left V 0 bases short and J 7 bases short, with 12 bases between. CDR3 in DNA: TGCGCCAGCAGCCAAGATCCGGGAGTGGTGACCCAGTACTTC. This gives the protein CASSQDPGVVTQYF.

Details on this clone: Relative to the germline gene, one junction end is altered; a read error may explain this. This chain connects TRBV7-7 to TRBJ1-5; 7 positions match TRBD1. The CDR3 loop spans 17 amino acids. CDR1 and CDR2 (germline): SSHAT, FNYEAQ (reference sequence). CDR3 in DNA: TGTGCTAGCAGCTTAGATAGGTTAAGAGGGGGCGGTCAGCCCCAGCATTTT. It yields the protein CASSLDRLRGGGQPQHF.